This T cell receptor (beta chain) is from a study of shared clonotypes between healthy human individuals. Sequenced by immunoSEQ multiplex PCR; TCRdb stores in-frame clones only, minus some. In the table there are some 2,100,000 clones, under 95% of which are singletons. Study observations and caveats: Apart from blood, nothing was sampled; tissue repertoires likely differ. Clonotypes that were shared across four donors made up around 5% of naive CD4 clonotypes.

Positive CCR7 selection of CD45RO-negative cells yielded the naive CD8 cells, and terminally differentiated effector memory CD45RA+ cells were excluded. Concerning this clone: Its antigen is not identified.

V lost 6 bases and J 5 bases, leaving 14 bases between the germline ends. There are 14 residues in the CDR3. Germline CDR1 is MDHEN and CDR2 is SYDVKM. This clonotype originated in a man younger than 35 in good health. Some clones in this sample may be carry-over from other donors' samples. What was sequenced was naive CD8+ T cells from PBMCs. V is TRBV28 and J is TRBJ2-1; D is unresolved. CDR3 sequence reads: CASSVLSEDNEQFF. The CDR3 nucleotides read TGTGCCAGCAGCGTACTCTCAGAGGACAATGAGCAGTTCTTC. Based on the CDR3 plus reference TRBV28 and TRBJ2-1, the full variable domain is DVKVTQSSRYLVKRTGEKVFLECVQDMDHENMFWYRQDPGLGLRLIYFSYDVKMKEKGDIPEGYSVSREKKERFSLILESASTNQTSMYLCASSVLSEDNEQFFGPGTRLTVL.